These 8 T cell receptor beta chains originate from one sample sequenced in a study of T cell repertoires in cytomegalovirus infection. TCRdb processed the reads anew with MiXCR; each CDR3 protein has one entry. The sample has 210,000 or so distinct CDR3 sequences; approximately 6.7% are singletons. What was sequenced was PBMCs. The receptors come from a human donor in good health (CMV status not recorded). Some clones in this sample may be carry-over from other donors' samples.

This clonotype was seen many times. The rearrangement joins TRBV10-3 to TRBJ1-1, with TRBD1 as a possible D gene (5 bases). V was trimmed by 4 bases and J by 7 bases, leaving 10 bases between them. This CDR3 comprises 12 residues. Per germline, CDR1 ENHRY and CDR2 SYGVKD. CDR3 region: CAISGRGDEAFF. In DNA form, the CDR3 reads TGTGCCATCAGTGGACGGGGGGATGAAGCTTTCTTT.

J is TRBJ1-4 and V is TRBV7-2, with D unclear. The CDR3 is 14 residues long. V lost 3 bases, J lost 8 bases, and 13 bases lay in between. Germline assignment: CDR1 SGHTA and CDR2 FQGNSA. The CDR3 DNA sequence: TGTGCCAGCAGCTTGCGGCAGCGAAACGAAAAACTGTTTTTT. Translated, it gives CASSLRQRNEKLFF.

In this sample, this clonotype turned up many times. The chain couples TRBV6-2 or TRBV6-3 to TRBJ1-4, with D tentatively TRBD1 (6 bases). Germline CDR1 reads MNHEY; CDR2 reads SVGEGT. The CDR3 totals 11 residues. Trimming left V 5 bases short and J 11 bases short, with 9 bases between. CDR3 sequence (DNA): TGTGCCAGCAGTCCCCAGGGGAAACTGTTTTTT. It encodes CASSPQGKLFF.

Ten or more counts support this clonotype. V gene TRBV12-3 or TRBV12-4 combines with J gene TRBJ1-1; no clear D gene. This CDR3 has 13 amino acids. Trimming pared 5 bases from V and 4 bases from J, leaving 11 bases between. CDR3 DNA: TGTGCCAGCAGTCCATTCGAGGCCACTGAAGCTTTCTTT. This gives the protein CASSPFEATEAFF.

The chain uses TRBV7-2 and TRBJ2-3; TRBD1 aligns across 9 bases. The CDR3 is 14 residues long. Trimming removed 4 bases from V and 1 base from J; junction bases left unmatched: 0. Germline CDR1 reads SGHTA; CDR2 reads FQGNSA. CDR3 protein: CASSYRGRTDTQYF. The DNA for the CDR3 is TGTGCCAGCAGCTACAGGGGGCGCACAGATACGCAGTATTTT. The whole variable domain, filled in from reference TRBV7-2 and TRBJ2-3, reads GAGVSQSPSNKVTEKGKDVELRCDPISGHTALYWYRQSLGQGLEFLIYFQGNSAPDKSGLPSDRFSAERTGGSVSTLTIQRTQQEDSAVYLCASSYRGRTDTQYFGPGTRLTVL.

This clonotype was seen repeatedly, ten times or more. The V gene is TRBV19, the J gene TRBJ1-5, with D hard to call. V lost 6 bases to trimming and J lost 1 base, with 25 bases between them. The CDR3 spans 19 residues. The germline V gene encodes CDR1 LNHDA and CDR2 SQIVND (reference sequence). The CDR3 reads CASRRTMDNSGSSNQPQHF. The CDR3 coding sequence is TGTGCCAGTAGGCGGACGATGGATAACTCCGGGTCGAGCAATCAGCCCCAGCATTTT.

This clonotype was counted ten times or more. The CDR3 region is CASSGSTDRANGYTF. The CDR3 nucleotides are TGCGCCAGCAGCGGATCGACGGACAGGGCGAATGGCTACACCTTC. The chain joins TRBV5-1 to TRBJ1-2; 8 bases are a match to TRBD1. Germline V lookup: CDR1 SGHRS, CDR2 YFSETQ. With V trimmed by 4 bases and J by 6 bases, 11 bases remained unmatched. The CDR3 covers 15 residues.

Comments on this clonotype: A read error may explain this, as a much larger clone is one base away. The rearrangement joins TRBV9 to TRBJ2-3; the D gene is possibly TRBD2 (6 bases). The CDR3 length is 12 residues. Germline CDR1 reads SGDLS; CDR2 reads YYNGEE. CDR3 sequence (DNA): TGTGTCAGCAGCGTATCTGCGGGGACGCAGTATTTT. Translation: CVSSVSAGTQYF. The full variable domain, its missing parts supplied by reference TRBV9 and TRBJ2-3, is DSGVTQTPKHLITATGQRVTLRCSPRSGDLSVYWYQQSLDQGLQFLIQYYNGEERAKGNILERFSAQQFPDLHSELNLSSLELGDSALYFCVSSVSAGTQYFGPGTRLTVL.